This T cell receptor (beta chain) was identified during a study of blood T cell repertoires in COVID-19. Looking at the study overall: Italy, Spain and the United States were the sources of the convalescent and acute COVID-19 samples. T cells, B-cell-depleted T cells, or PBMCs provided the cDNA or gDNA that served as material.

This CDR3 comprises 14 residues. With 0 bases removed from V and 4 bases from J, the gap between germline ends came to 9 bases. The germline V gene encodes CDR1 LGHDT and CDR2 YNNKEL (reference sequence). Original methodology: Estimation of nucleated cell counts relied on the amplification of reference gene primers. Produced via immunoSEQ multiplex PCR; TCRdb's table is partial and in-frame only. V, J and clone size reflect that table, while D and trimming were determined from the DNA. The profile shows about 120,000 clones, less than 95% of them singletons. V usage is TRBV3-1 (or the pseudogene TRBV3-2) and J usage is TRBJ2-5, with D possibly being TRBD1 (5 bases). The receptor's source is a human donor with active COVID-19. The donor label of this sample is uncertain. Sequenced material: peripheral blood. In DNA form, the CDR3 reads TGTGCCAGCAGCCAAGAGGGGCGATTAGAGACCCAGTACTTC. This sequence encodes CASSQEGRLETQYF.